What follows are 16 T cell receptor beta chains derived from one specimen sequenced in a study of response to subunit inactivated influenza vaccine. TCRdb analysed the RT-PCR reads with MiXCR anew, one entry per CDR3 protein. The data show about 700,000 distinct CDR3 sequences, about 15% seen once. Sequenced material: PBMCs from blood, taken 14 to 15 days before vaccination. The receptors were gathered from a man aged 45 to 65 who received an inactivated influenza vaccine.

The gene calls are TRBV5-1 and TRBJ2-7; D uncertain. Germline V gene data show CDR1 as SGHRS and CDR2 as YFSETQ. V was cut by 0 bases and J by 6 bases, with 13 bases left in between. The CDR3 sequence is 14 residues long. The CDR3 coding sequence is TGCGCCAGCAGCTTGGTAGGGTCCCTGTCCGAGCAGTACTTC. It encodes CASSLVGSLSEQYF.

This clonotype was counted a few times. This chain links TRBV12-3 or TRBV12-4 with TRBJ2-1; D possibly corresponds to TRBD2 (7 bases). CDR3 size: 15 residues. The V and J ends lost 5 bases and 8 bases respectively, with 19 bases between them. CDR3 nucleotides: TGTGCCAGCAGTGGCGGGGGCGGGATCATACATGAGCAGTTCTTC. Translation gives CASSGGGGIIHEQFF.

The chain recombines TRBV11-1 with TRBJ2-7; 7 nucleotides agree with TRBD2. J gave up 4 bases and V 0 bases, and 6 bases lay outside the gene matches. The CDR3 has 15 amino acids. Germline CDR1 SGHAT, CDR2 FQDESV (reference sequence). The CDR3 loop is CASSLAPGLVYEQYF. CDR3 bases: TGTGCCAGCAGCTTAGCTCCTGGACTAGTTTACGAGCAGTACTTC.

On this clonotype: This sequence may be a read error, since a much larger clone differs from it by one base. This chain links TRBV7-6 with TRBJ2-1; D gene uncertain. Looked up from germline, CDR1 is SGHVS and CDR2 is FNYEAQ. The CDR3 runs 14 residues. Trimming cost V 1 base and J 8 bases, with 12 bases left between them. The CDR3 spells CASSLGLGPDEQFF. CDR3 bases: TGTGCCAGCAGCTTAGGGTTAGGGCCAGATGAGCAGTTCTTC.

In DNA form, the CDR3 reads TGTGCCAGCAGTACCGAGAGCAATCAGCCCCAGCATTTT. It encodes CASSTESNQPQHF. This chain connects TRBV12-3 or TRBV12-4 to TRBJ1-5; D call uncertain. V was clipped by 5 bases and J by 1 base, with 6 bases between them. This CDR3 has 13 residues.

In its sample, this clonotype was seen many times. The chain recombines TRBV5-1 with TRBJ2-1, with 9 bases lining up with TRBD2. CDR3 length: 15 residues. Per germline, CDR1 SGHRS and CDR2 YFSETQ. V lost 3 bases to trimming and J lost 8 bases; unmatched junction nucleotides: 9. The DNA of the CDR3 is TGCGCCAGCAGCTGGGGGGGTAGCGGGAGCTATGAGCAGTTCTTC. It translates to CASSWGGSGSYEQFF.

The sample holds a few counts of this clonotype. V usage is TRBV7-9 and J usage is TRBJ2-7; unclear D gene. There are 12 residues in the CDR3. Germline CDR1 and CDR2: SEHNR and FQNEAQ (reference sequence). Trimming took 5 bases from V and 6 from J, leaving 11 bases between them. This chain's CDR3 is CASSLDIGEQYF. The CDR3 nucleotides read TGTGCCAGCAGCCTCGACATAGGCGAGCAGTACTTC.

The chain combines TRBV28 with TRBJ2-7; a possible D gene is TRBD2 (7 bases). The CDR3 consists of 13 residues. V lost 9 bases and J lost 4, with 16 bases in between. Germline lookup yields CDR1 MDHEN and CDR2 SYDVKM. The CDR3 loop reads CASCRGATYEQYF. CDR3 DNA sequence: TGTGCCAGTTGTCGGGGGGCCACGTACGAGCAGTACTTC.

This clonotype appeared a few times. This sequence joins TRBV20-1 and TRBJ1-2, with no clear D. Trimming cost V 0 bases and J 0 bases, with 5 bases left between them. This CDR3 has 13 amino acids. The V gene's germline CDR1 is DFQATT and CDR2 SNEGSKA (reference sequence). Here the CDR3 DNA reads TGCAGTGCTAGAGAACACGCTAACTATGGCTACACCTTC. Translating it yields CSAREHANYGYTF.

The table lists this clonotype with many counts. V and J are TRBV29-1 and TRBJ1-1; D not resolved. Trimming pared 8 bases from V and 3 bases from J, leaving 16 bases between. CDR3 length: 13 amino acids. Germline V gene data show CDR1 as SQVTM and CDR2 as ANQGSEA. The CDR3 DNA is TGCAGCACGCACACAACTTTCGACACTGAAGCTTTCTTT. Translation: CSTHTTFDTEAFF. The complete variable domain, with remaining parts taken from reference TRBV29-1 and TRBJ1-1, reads SAVISQKPSRDICQRGTSLTIQCQVDSQVTMMFWYRQQPGQSLTLIATANQGSEATYESGFVIDKFPISRPNLTFSTLTVSNMSPEDSSIYLCSTHTTFDTEAFFGQGTRLTVV.

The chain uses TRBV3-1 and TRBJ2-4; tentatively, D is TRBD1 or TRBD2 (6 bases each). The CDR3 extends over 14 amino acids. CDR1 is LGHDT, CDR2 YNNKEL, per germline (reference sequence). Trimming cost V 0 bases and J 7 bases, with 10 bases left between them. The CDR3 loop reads CASSQDIGGNIQYF. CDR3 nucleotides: TGTGCCAGCAGCCAAGATATAGGGGGGAACATTCAGTACTTC.

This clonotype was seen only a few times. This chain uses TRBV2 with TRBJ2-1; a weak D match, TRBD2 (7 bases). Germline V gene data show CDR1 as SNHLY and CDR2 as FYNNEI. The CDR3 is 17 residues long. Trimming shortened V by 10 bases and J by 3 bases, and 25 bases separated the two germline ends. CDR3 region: CAKVKGGAGKNYNEQFF. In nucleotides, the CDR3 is TGTGCCAAAGTCAAAGGGGGGGCCGGGAAAAACTACAATGAGCAGTTCTTC.

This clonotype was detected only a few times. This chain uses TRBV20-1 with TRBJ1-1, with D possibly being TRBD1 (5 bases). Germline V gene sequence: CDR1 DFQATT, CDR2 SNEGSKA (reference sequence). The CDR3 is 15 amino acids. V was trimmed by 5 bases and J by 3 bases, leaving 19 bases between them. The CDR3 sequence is CSAPIWGEMDTEAFF. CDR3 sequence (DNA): TGCAGTGCTCCGATTTGGGGGGAAATGGACACTGAAGCTTTCTTT.

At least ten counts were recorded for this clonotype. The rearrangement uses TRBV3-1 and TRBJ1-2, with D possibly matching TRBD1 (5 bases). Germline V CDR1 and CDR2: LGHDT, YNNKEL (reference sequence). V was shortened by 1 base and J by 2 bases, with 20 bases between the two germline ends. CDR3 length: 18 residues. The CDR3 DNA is TGTGCCAGCAGCCAAGTCCTAGCAACCGGGACGGCAAACTATGGCTACACCTTC. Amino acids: CASSQVLATGTANYGYTF.

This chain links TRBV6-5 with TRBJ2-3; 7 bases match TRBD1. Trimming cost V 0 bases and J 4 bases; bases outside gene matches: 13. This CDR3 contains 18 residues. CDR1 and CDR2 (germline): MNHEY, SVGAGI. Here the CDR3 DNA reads TGTGCCAGCAGTTACTCTCCGCTAACAGGGGTTTTGGCAGATACGCAGTATTTT. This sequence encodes CASSYSPLTGVLADTQYF.

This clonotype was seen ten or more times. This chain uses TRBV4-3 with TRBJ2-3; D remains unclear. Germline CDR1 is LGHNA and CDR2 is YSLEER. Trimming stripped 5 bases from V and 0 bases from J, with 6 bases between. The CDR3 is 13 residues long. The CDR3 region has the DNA TGCGCCAGCAGCGAATACAGCACAGATACGCAGTATTTT. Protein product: CASSEYSTDTQYF.